This T cell receptor beta chain appears in the sequencing data of a study of early T cells in non-severe SARS-CoV-2 infection. The sample holds a few counts of this clonotype. This CDR3 spans 12 amino acids. V lost 1 base and J lost 4, with 5 bases in between. CDR1 and CDR2 (germline): SGDLS, YYNGEE. Each CDR3 protein is one row after TCRdb ran MiXCR on the 5' RACE reads. Among around 60,000 distinct CDR3 sequences listed, 10% were seen once. This TCR derives from an adult who was a healthcare worker with PCR-confirmed SARS-CoV-2 infection or an uninfected control (not recorded which). The rearrangement links TRBV9 to TRBJ1-2; D gene ambiguous. Sequencing used whole blood. As DNA, the CDR3 is TGTGCCAGCAGCGTAAACAGCTATGGCTACACCTTC. Translation gives CASSVNSYGYTF.